This T cell receptor beta chain was obtained from a study of T cells in localized non-small cell lung cancer. Study findings and constraints: Longer overall survival was linked to higher blood T cell density. Median detection of top 100 tumor clones in adjacent lung was 55 to 60 clones. The highest T cell clonality was in uninvolved adjacent lung, above tumor. Sequencing was limited to one tumor region, leaving the possibility of heterogeneity open.

Remarks on this clone: Its cognate antigen is unknown.

Libraries were prepared by immunoSEQ multiplex PCR; TCRdb keeps only in-frame clonotypes and omits some of them. The sample holds some 72,000 clones, approximately 84% seen once. V lost 6 bases, J lost 3 bases, and 12 bases lay in between. Germline-derived CDR1 and CDR2 are LNHDA and SQIVND (reference sequence). The CDR3 has 13 residues. The chain uses TRBV19 and TRBJ2-7; the D is unclear. The source was peripheral blood, collected before any cancer treatment. This receptor was identified in a man aged 35 to 69 with stage I lung adenocarcinoma. CDR3 residues: CASSISPDYEQYF. In DNA, the CDR3 is TGTGCCAGTAGCATCAGCCCGGACTACGAGCAGTACTTC.